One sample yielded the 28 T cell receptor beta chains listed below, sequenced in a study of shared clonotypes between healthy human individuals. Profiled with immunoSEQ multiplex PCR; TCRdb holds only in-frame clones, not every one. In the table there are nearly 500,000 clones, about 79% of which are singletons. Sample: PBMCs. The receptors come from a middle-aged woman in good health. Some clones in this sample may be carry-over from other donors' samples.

CDR3: CAISESILAENEQFF. The CDR3 coding sequence is TGTGCCATCAGTGAGTCAATCCTAGCGGAAAATGAGCAGTTCTTC. The chain recombines TRBV10-3 with TRBJ2-1, with 7 nucleotides matching TRBD2. The CDR3 loop spans 15 amino acids. V dropped 0 bases and J dropped 7; count of bases not matched to a gene: 6. Germline CDR1 and CDR2: ENHRY and SYGVKD.

CDR3 in amino acids: CATSSGTLRGRNEQYF. CDR3 DNA: TGTGCCACCAGCAGCGGCACTCTCAGGGGGCGGAACGAGCAGTACTTC. V gene TRBV15 combines with J gene TRBJ2-7; 8 bases map to TRBD1. The CDR3 consists of 16 residues. The J segment lost 5 bases and the V segment lost 3 bases, leaving 12 bases of the junction unmatched. CDR1 and CDR2 (germline): LNHNV, YYDKDF (reference sequence).

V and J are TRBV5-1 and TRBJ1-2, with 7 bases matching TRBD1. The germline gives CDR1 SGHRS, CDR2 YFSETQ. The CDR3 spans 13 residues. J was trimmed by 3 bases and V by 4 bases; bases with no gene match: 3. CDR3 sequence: CASSLDRYYGYTF. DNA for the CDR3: TGCGCCAGCAGCCTGGACAGGTACTATGGCTACACCTTC.

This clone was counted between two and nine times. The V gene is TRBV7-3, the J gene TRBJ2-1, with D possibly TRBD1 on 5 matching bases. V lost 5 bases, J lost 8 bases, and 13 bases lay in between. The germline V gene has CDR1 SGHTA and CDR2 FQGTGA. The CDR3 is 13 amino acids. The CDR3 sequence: CASSGAPGDEQFF. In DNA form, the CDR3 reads TGTGCCAGCAGCGGGGCGCCCGGCGATGAGCAGTTCTTC.

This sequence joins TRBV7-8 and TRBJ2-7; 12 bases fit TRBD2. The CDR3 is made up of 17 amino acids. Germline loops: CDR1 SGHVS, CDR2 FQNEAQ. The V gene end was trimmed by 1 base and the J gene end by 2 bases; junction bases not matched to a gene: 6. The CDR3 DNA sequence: TGTGCCAGCAGCTTAGTGATTCGGACTAGCGGGACCTACGAGCAGTACTTC. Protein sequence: CASSLVIRTSGTYEQYF.

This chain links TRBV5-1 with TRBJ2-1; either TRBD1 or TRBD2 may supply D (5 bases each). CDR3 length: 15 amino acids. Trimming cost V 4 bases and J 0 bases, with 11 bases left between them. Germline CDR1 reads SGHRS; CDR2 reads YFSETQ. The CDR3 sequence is CASSQGRSSYNEQFF. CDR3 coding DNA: TGCGCCAGCAGCCAGGGACGTAGCTCCTACAATGAGCAGTTCTTC.

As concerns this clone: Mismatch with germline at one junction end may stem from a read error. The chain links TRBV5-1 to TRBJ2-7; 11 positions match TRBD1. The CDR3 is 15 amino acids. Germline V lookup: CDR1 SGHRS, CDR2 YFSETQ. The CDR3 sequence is CASSPGTGGRYEQHF. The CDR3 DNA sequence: TGCGCCAGCAGCCCTGGGACAGGGGGTCGCTACGAGCAGCACTTC.

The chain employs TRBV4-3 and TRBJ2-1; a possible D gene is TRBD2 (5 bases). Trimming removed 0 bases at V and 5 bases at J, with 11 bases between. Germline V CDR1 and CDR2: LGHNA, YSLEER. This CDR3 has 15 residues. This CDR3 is CASSQDRGSNNEQFF. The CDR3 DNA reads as TGCGCCAGCAGCCAAGATCGGGGTAGTAACAATGAGCAGTTCTTC.

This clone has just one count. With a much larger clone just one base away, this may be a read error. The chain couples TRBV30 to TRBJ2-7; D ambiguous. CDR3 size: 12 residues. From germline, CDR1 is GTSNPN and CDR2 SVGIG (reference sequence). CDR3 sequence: CAWGVREYEQYF. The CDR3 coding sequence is TGTGCCTGGGGTGTAAGGGAATACGAGCAGTACTTC.

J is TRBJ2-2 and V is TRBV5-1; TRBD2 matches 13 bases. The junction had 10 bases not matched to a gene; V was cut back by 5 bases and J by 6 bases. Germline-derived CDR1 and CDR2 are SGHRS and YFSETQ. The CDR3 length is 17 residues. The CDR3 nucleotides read TGCGCCAGCAGTTTTGGGACTAGCGGGATATTCGCCGGGGAGCTGTTTTTT. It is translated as CASSFGTSGIFAGELFF. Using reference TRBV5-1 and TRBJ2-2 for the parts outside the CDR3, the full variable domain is KAGVTQTPRYLIKTRGQQVTLSCSPISGHRSVSWYQQTPGQGLQFLFEYFSETQRNKGNFPGRFSGRQFSNSRSEMNVSTLELGDSALYLCASSFGTSGIFAGELFFGEGSRLTVL.

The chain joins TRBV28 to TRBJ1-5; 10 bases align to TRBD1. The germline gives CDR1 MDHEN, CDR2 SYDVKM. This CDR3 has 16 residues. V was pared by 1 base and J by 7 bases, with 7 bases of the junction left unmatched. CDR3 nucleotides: TGTGCCAGCAGTTTATCGGCCGGGACAGGGGAACAGCCCCAGCATTTT. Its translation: CASSLSAGTGEQPQHF.

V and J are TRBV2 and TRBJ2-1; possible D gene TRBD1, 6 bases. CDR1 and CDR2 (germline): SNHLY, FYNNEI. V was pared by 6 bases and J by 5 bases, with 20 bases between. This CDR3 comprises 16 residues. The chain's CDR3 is CASRDPGDWGNNEQFF. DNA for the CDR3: TGTGCCAGCAGGGATCCAGGGGATTGGGGGAACAATGAGCAGTTCTTC.

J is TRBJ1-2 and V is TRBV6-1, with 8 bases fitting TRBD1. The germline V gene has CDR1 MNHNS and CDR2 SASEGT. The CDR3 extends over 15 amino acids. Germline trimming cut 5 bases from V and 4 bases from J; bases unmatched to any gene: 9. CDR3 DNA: TGTGCCAGCAGTCTAGACAGGGGATTAATCTATGGCTACACCTTC. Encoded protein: CASSLDRGLIYGYTF.

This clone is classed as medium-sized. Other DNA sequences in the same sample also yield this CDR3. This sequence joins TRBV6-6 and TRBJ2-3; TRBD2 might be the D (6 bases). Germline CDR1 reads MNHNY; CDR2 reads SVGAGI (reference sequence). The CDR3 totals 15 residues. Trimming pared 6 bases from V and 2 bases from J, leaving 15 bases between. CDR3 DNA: TGTGCCAGCAGGACCGCGGGGCCATCCACAGATACGCAGTATTTT. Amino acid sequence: CASRTAGPSTDTQYF.

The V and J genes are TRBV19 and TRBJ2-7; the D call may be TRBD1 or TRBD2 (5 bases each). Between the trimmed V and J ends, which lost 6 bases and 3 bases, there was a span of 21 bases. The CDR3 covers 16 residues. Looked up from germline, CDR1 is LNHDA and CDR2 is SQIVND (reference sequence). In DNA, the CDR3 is TGTGCCAGTAGCCTCGCTGGGGGTCGGGCTTTCTACGAGCAGTACTTC. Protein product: CASSLAGGRAFYEQYF.

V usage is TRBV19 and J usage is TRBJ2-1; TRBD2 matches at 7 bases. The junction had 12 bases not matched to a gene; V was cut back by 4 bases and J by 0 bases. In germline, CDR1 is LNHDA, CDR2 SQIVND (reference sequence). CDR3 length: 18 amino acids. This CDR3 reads CASSTLLGRETSYNEQFF. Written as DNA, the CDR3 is TGTGCCAGTAGTACTCTCCTGGGGCGGGAGACCTCCTACAATGAGCAGTTCTTC.

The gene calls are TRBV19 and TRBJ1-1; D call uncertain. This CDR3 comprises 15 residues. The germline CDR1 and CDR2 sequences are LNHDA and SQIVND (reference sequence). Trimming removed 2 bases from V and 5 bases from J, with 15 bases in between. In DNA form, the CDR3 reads TGTGCCAGTAGTATAAGTGGCGCACAAGTGACTGAAGCTTTCTTT. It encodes CASSISGAQVTEAFF.

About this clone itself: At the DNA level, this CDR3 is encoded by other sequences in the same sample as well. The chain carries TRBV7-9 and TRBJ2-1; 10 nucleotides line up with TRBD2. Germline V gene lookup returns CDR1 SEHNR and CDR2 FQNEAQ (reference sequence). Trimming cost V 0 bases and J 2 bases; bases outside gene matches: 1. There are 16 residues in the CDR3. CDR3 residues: CASSLALAGTYNEQFF. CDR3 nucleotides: TGTGCCAGCAGCTTAGCACTAGCGGGGACCTACAATGAGCAGTTCTTC.

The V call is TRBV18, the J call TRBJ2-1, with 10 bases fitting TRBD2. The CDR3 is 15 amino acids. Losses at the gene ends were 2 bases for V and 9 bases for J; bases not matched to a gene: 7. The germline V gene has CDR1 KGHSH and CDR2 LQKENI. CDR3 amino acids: CASSPSNPSGSEQFF. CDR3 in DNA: TGTGCCAGCTCACCATCAAATCCTAGCGGGAGTGAGCAGTTCTTC.

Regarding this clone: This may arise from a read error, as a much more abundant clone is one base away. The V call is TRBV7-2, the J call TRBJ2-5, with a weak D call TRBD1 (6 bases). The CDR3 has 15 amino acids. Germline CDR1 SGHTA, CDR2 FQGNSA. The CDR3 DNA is TGTGCCAGCAGACGGGATTGGGGGACACCAGAGACCCAGCACTTC. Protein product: CASRRDWGTPETQHF.

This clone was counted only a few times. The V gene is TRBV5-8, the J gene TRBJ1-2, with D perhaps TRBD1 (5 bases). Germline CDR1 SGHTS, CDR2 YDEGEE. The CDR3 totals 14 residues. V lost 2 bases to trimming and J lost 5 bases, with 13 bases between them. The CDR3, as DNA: TGTGCCAGCAGCTTAGAGGGGAACATATATGGCTACACCTTC. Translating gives CASSLEGNIYGYTF.

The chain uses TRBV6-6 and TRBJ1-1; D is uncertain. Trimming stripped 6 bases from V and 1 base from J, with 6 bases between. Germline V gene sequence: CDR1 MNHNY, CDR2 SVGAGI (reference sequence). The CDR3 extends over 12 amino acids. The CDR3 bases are TGTGCCAGCAGCGAGCGGAACACTGAAGCTTTCTTT. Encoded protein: CASSERNTEAFF.

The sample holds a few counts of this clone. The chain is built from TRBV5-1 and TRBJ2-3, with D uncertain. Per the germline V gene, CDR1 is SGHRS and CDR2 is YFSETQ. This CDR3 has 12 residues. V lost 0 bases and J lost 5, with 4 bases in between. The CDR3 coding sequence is TGCGCCAGCAGCTTGGATGTAGATACGCAGTATTTT. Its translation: CASSLDVDTQYF.

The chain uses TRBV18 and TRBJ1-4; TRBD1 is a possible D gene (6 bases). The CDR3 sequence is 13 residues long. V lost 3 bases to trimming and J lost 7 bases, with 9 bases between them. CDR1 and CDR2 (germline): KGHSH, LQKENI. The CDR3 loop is CASSPRGREKLFF. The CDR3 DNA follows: TGTGCCAGCTCACCTCGGGGGCGTGAAAAACTGTTTTTT.

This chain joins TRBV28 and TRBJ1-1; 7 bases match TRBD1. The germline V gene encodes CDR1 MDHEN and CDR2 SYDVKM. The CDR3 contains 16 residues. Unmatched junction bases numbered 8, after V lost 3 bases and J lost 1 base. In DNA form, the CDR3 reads TGTGCCAGCAGTTTTGGTGCCGGGACAGCGAACACTGAAGCTTTCTTT. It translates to CASSFGAGTANTEAFF.

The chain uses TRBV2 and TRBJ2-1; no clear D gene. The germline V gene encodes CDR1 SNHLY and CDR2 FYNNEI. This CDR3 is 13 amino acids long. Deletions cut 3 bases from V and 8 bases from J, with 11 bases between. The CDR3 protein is CASSEIGVDEQFF. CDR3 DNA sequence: TGTGCCAGCAGTGAGATCGGAGTCGATGAGCAGTTCTTC.

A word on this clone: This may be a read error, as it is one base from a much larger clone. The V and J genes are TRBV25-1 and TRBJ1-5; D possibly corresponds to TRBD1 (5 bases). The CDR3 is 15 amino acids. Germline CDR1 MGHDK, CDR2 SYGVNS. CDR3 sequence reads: CAGSGAQGFTQPQHF. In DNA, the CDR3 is TGTGCCGGCAGTGGGGCCCAGGGATTTACTCAGCCCCAGCATTTT.

The CDR3 DNA is TGTGCCAGCAGCCGGGGACTAGCGGGATCAGATACGCAGTATTTT. Amino acid sequence: CASSRGLAGSDTQYF. The chain couples TRBV11-3 to TRBJ2-3; 13 nucleotides line up with TRBD2. CDR1 is SGHNT, CDR2 YENEEA, per germline. This CDR3 region has 15 residues. Unmatched junction bases numbered 3, after V lost 5 bases and J lost 4 bases.